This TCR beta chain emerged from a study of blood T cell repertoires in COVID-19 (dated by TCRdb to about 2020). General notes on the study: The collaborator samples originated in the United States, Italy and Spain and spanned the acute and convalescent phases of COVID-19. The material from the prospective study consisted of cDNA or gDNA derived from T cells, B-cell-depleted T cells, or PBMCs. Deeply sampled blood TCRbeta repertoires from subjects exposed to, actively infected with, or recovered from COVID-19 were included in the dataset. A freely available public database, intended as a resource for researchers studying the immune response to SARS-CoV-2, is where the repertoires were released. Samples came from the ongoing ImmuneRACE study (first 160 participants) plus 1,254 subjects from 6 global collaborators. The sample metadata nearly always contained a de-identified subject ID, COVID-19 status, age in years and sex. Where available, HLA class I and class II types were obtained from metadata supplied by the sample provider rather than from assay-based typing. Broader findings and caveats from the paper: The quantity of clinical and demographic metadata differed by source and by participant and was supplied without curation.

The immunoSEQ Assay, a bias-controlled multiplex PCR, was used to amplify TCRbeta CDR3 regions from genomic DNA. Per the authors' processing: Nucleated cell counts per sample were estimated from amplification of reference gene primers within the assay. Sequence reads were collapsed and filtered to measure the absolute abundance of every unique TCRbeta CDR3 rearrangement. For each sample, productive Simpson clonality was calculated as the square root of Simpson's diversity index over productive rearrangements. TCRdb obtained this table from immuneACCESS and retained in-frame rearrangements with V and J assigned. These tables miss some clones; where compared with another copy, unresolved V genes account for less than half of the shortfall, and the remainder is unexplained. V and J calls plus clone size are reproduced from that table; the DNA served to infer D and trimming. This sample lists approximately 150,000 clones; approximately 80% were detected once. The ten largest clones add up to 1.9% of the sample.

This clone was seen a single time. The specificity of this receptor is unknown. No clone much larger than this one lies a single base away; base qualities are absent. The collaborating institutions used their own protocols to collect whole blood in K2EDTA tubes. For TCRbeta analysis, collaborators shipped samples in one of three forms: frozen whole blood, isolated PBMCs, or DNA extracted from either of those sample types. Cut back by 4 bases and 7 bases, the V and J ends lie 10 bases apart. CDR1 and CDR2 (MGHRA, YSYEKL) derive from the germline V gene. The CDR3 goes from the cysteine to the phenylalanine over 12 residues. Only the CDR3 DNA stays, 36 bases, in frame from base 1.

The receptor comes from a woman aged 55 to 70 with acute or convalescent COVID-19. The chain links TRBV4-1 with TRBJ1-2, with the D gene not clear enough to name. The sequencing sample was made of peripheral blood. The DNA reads TGCGCCAGCAGCCGCGGAAGCGGTGGCTACACCTTC. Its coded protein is CASSRGSGGYTF.